The clone carrying this TCR beta chain came up a few times. The antigen remains undetermined. This sample was included in a study of tumor-infiltrating lymphocytes in primary liver carcinoma. Whole-study context: Tumor lesions were T1-T3 N0M0 and spanned roughly 4.2 to 11 cm. Findings and limits, study-wide: Paired tumor-adjacent and tumor-blood samples overlapped less than tumor region pairs did. The study found a significantly higher top-250-clone fraction in tumors than in blood (p = 0.039).

TCR beta cDNA was reverse-transcribed from around 0.55 ug of total RNA. The reaction used a constant-region primer and ProtoScript II reverse transcriptase. Slightly modified ARM-PCR, run as three nested multiplex PCR rounds, produced the TCR beta libraries. The first two PCR rounds, roughly 10 cycles each, used TRBV1-TRBV30 forward primers and a C-beta reverse primer. In TCRdb, the multiplex PCR reads were re-called with MiXCR into one record per CDR3 protein. The sample yields approximately 340,000 distinct CDR3 sequences, around three fifths seen once. Germline CDR1 reads SGHAT; CDR2 reads FQDESV (reference sequence). CDR3 length: 17 residues. The junction had 8 bases not matched to a gene; V was cut back by 5 bases and J by 3 bases. The researchers obtained blood RNA from unsorted whole blood and also extracted germline DNA.

The sequencing input was peripheral blood. This sequence joins TRBV11-1 and TRBJ2-3; TRBD2 aligns across 13 bases. The clonotype originates from a man aged 35-49 years with primary liver carcinoma and hepatitis B virus infection. The CDR3 nucleotides are TGTGCCAGCAGCCCTAGACTAGCGGGAGGTGCTACAGATACGCAGTATTTT. As protein: CASSPRLAGGATDTQYF.